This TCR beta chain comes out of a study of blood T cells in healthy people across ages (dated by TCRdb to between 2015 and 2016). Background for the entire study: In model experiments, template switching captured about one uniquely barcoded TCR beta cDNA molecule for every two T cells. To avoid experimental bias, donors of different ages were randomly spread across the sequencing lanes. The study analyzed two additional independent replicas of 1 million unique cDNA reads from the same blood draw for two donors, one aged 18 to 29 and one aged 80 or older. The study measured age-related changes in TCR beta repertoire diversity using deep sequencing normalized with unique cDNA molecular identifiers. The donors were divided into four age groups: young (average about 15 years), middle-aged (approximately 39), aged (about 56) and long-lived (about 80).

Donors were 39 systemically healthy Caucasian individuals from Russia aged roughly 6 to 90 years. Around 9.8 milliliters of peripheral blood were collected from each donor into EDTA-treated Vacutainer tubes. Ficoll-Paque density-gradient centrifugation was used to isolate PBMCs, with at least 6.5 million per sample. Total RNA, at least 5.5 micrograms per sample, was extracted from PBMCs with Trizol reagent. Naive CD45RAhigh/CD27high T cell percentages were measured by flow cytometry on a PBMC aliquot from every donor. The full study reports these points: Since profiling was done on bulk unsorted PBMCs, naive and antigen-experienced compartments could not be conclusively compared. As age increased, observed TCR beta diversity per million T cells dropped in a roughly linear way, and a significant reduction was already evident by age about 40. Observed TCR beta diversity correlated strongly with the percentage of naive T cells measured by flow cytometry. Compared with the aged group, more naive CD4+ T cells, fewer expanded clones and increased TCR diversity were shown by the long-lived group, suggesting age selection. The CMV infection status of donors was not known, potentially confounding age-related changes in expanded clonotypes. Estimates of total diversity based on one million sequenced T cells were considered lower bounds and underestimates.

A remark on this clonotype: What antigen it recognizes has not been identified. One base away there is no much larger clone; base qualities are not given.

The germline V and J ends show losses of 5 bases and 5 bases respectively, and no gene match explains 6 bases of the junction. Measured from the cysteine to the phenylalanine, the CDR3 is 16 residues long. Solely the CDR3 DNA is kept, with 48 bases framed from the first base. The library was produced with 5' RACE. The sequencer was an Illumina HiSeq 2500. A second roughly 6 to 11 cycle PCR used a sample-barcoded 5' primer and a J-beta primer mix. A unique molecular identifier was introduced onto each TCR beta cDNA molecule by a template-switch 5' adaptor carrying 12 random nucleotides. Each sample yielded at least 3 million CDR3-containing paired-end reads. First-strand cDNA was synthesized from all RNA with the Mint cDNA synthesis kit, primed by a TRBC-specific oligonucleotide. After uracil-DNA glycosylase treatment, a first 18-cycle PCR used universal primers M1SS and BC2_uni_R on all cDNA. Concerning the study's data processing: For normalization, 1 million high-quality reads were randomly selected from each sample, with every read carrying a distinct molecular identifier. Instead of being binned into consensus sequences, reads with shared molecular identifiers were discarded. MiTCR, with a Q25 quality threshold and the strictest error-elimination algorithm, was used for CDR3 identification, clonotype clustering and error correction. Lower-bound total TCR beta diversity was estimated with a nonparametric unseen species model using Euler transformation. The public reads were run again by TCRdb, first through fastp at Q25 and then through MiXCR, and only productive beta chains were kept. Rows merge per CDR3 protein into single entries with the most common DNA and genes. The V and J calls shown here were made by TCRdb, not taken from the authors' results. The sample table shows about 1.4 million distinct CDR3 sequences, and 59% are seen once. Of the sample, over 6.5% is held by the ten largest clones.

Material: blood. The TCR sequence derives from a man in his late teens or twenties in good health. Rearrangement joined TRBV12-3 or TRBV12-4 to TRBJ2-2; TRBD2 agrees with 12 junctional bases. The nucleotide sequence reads TGTGCCAGCAGTCAGAGACTAGCGGGGGTTACCGGGGAGCTGTTTTTT. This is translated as CASSQRLAGVTGELFF.